What follows are 9 T cell receptor beta chains derived from one specimen sequenced in a study of cytomegalovirus exposure and HLA in healthy donors (TCRdb year 2017). Libraries were built with the immunoSEQ multiplex PCR assay. The multiplex PCR relied on a mix of 60 forward primers for TCR Vbeta segments and 13 reverse primers for TCR Jbeta segments. As stored in TCRdb, this immuneACCESS dataset retains in-frame rearrangements with V and J assigned. A fraction of the clones does not appear; measured against another copy, unresolved V genes explain less than half of the discrepancy, and the remainder lacks a known reason. This sample gives 170,000 or so clones in total; roughly 82% of them show up just once. The top ten clones comprise about 6% of the sample. Sequenced material: PBMCs. Every receptor here comes from a man aged 50-59 years in good health and CMV-seropositive.

The chain is built from TRBV5-4 and TRBJ2-5; the D is unclear. CDR3 length equals 11 residues. Germline CDR1 reads SGHNT; CDR2 reads YYREEE (reference sequence). The germline V and J ends were trimmed by 2 bases and 5 bases, with 4 bases remaining between them. The CDR3 spells CASSFAETQYF. The DNA of the CDR3 is TGTGCCAGCAGCTTCGCGGAGACCCAGTACTTC.

A single count supports this clone. The rearrangement joins TRBV9 to TRBJ2-3, with TRBD2 matching over 7 bases. This CDR3 has 15 residues. Per the germline V gene, CDR1 is SGDLS and CDR2 is YYNGEE. Trimming cost V 0 bases and J 5 bases; bases outside gene matches: 6. CDR3 DNA: TGTGCCAGCAGCGTAGCCCACGGCGGGGGAGATACGCAGTATTTT. As protein: CASSVAHGGGDTQYF.

The chain carries TRBV19 and TRBJ1-1; 8 bases are shared with TRBD1. This CDR3 region has 13 residues. V trimming: 4 bases; J trimming: 3 bases; junction bases outside the gene matches: 1. From germline, CDR1 is LNHDA and CDR2 SQIVND (reference sequence). DNA of the CDR3: TGTGCCAGTAGTAAGACAGGGGACACTGAAGCTTTCTTT. Its protein is CASSKTGDTEAFF.

The chain employs TRBV4-2 and TRBJ1-1; unclear D gene. Germline CDR1 LGHNA, CDR2 YNFKEQ. V shed 3 bases and J shed 3 bases, with 8 bases lying between them. This CDR3 is built from 13 residues. CDR3 coding DNA: TGTGCCAGCAGCCACCCCCGGGACACTGAAGCTTTCTTT. Protein sequence: CASSHPRDTEAFF.

The J gene is TRBJ2-5, the V gene TRBV9; 10 nucleotides line up with TRBD2. CDR1 is SGDLS, CDR2 YYNGEE, per germline. Trimming took 0 bases from V and 1 from J; bases not matched to a gene: 6. This CDR3 is 17 amino acids long. The CDR3 loop reads CASSVGASGGPQETQYF. In DNA, the CDR3 is TGTGCCAGCAGCGTAGGCGCTAGCGGGGGACCCCAAGAGACCCAGTACTTC.

The chain combines TRBV2 with TRBJ1-1, with TRBD1 as a possible D gene (6 bases). The CDR3 sequence is 13 residues long. Trimming left V 7 bases short and J 1 base short, with 10 bases between. From germline, CDR1 is SNHLY and CDR2 FYNNEI. The CDR3 here is CASMSDRNTEAFF. DNA of the CDR3: TGTGCCAGCATGTCGGACAGGAACACTGAAGCTTTCTTT.

The genes are TRBV19 and TRBJ1-2; D may be TRBD1 (6 bases). Germline CDR1 and CDR2: LNHDA and SQIVND (reference sequence). V was shortened by 11 bases and J by 4 bases, with 14 bases between the two germline ends. This CDR3 contains 12 residues. CDR3 sequence reads: CAVYREAYGYTF. In nucleotides, the CDR3 is TGTGCCGTCTACAGGGAAGCCTATGGCTACACCTTC.

The chain employs TRBV29-1 and TRBJ1-2; 8 nucleotides agree with TRBD1. Germline-derived CDR1 and CDR2 are SQVTM and ANQGSEA. V lost 7 bases to trimming and J lost 4 bases; unmatched junction nucleotides: 8. This CDR3 comprises 13 residues. The CDR3 sequence: CSAGTGTGYGYTF. The CDR3 bases are TGCAGCGCTGGCACCGGGACAGGCTATGGCTACACCTTC.

The gene calls are TRBV6-1 and TRBJ2-5; D uncertain. V lost 5 bases and J 3 bases, leaving 7 bases between the germline ends. There are 12 residues in the CDR3. Germline V gene sequence: CDR1 MNHNS, CDR2 SASEGT. For the CDR3, the DNA is TGTGCCAGCAGTAGACATAAAGAGACCCAGTACTTC. Translation: CASSRHKETQYF.